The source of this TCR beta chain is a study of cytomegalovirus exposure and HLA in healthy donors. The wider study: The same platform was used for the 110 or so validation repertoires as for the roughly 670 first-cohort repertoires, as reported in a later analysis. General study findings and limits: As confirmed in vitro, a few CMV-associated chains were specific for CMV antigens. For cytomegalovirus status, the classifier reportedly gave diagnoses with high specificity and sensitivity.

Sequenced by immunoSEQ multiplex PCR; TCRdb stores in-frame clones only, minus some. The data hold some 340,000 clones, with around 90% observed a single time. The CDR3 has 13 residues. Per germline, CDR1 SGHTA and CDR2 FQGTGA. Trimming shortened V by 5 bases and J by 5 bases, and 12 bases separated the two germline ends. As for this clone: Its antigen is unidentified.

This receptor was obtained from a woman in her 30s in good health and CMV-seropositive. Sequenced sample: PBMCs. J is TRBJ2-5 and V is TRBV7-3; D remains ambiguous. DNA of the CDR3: TGTGCCAGCAGCCCCAGTCTGGGGGAGACCCAGTACTTC. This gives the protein CASSPSLGETQYF.